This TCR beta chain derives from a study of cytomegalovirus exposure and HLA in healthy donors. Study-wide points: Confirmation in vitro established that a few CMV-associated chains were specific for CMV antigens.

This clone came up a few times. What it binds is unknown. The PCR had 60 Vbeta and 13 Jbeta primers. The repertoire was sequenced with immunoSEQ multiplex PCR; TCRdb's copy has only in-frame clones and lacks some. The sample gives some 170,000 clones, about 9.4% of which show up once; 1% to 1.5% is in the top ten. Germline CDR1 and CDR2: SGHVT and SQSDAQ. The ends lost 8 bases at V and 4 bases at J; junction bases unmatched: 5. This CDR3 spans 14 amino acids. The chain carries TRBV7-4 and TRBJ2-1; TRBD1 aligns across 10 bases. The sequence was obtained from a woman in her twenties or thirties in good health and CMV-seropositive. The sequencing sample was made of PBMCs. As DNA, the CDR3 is TGTGCCAGCGTATCGGGACAGGGGTACAATGAGCAGTTCTTC. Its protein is CASVSGQGYNEQFF.